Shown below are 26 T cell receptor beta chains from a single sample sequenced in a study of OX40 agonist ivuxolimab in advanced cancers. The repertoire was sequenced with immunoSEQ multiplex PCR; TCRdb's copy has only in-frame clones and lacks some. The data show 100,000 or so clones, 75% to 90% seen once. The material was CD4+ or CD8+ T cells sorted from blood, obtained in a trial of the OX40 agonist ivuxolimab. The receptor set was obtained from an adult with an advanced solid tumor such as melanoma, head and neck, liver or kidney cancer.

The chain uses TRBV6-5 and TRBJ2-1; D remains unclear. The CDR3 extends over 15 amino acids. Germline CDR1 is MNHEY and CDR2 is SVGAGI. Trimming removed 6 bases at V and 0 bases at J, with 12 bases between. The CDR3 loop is CASSLATLSYNEQFF. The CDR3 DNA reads TGTGCCAGCAGCCTGGCGACCCTCTCCTACAATGAGCAGTTCTTC.

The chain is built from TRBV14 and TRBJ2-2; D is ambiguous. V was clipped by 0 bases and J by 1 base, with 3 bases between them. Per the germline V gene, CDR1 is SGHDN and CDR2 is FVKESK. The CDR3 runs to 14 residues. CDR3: CASSQDWNTGELFF. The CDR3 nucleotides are TGTGCCAGCAGCCAAGATTGGAACACCGGGGAGCTGTTTTTT.

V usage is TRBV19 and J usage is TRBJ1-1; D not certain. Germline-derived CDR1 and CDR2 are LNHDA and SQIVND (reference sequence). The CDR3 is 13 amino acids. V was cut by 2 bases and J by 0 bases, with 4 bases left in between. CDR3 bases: TGTGCCAGTAGTATAATAATGAACACTGAAGCTTTCTTT. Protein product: CASSIIMNTEAFF.

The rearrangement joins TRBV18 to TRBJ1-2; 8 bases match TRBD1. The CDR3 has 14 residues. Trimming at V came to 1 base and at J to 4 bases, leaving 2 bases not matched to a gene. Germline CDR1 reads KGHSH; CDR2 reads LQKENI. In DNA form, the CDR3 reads TGTGCCAGCTCACCACTAGGGACAGGCTATGGCTACACCTTC. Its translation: CASSPLGTGYGYTF.

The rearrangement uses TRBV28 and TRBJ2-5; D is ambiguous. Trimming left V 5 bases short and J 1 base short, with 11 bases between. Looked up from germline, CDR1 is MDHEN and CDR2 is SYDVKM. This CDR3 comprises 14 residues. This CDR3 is CASSPPLVQETQYF. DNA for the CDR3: TGTGCCAGCAGTCCCCCCCTTGTCCAAGAGACCCAGTACTTC.

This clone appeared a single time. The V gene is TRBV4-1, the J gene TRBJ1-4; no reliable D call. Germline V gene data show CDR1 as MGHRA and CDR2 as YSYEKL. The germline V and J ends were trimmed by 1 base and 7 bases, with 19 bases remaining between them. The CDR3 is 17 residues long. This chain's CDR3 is CASSQGINRGWGEKLFF. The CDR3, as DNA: TGCGCCAGCAGCCAAGGGATAAACCGGGGTTGGGGTGAAAAACTGTTTTTT.

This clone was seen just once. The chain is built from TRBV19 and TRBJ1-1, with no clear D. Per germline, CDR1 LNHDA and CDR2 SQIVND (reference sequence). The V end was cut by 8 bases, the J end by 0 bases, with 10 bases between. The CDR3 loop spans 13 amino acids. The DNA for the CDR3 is TGTGCCAGTCTAGGTGAAATGAACACTGAAGCTTTCTTT. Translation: CASLGEMNTEAFF.

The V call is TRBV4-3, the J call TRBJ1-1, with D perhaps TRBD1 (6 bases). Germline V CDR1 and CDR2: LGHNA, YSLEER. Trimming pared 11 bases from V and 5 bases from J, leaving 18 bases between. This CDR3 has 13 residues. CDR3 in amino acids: CASGGQLETEAFF. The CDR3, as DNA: TGCGCCTCTGGGGGGCAGCTAGAGACTGAAGCTTTCTTT.

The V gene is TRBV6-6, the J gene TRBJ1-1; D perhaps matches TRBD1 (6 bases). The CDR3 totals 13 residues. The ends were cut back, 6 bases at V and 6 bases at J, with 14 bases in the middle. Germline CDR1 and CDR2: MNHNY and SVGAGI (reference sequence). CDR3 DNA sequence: TGTGCCAGCAGAACCGGGACAATCCCTGAAGCTTTCTTT. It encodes CASRTGTIPEAFF.

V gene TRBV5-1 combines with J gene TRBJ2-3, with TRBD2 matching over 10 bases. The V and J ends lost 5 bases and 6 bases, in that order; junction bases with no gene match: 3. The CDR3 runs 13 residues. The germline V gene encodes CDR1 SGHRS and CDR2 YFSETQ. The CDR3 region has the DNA TGCGCCAGCAGGTCTAGCGGGAGCGATACGCAGTATTTT. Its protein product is CASRSSGSDTQYF.

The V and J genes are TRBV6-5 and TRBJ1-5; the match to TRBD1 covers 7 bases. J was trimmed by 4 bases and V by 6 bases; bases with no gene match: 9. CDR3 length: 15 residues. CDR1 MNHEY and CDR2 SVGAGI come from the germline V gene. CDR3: CASSRTGDRNQPQHF. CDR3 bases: TGTGCCAGCAGCCGAACAGGGGATCGAAATCAGCCCCAGCATTTT.

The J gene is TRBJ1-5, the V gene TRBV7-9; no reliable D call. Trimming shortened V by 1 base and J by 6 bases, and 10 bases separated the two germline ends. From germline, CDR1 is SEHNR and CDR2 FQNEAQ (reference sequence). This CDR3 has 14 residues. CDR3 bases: TGTGCCAGCAGCTTAGGAGGTTGGGGTCAGCCCCAGCATTTT. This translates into CASSLGGWGQPQHF.

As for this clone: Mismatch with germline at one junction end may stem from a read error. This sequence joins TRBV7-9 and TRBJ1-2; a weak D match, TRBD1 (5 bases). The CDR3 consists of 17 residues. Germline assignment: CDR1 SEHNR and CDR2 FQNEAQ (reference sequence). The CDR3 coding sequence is TGTGCCAGCAGCTTAGTTTCCCAACAGGCGACTAATTATGGCTACACCTTC. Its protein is CASSLVSQQATNYGYTF.

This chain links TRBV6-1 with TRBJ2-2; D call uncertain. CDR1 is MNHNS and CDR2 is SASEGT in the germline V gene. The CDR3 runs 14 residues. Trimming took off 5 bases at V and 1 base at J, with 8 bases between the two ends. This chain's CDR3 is CASSSYENTGELFF. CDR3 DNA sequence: TGTGCCAGCAGTAGTTATGAGAACACCGGGGAGCTGTTTTTT.

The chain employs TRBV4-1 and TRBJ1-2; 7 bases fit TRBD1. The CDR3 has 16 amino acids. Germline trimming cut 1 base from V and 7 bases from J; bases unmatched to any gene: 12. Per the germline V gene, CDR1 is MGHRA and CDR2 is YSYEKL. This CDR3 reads CASSQVSAGGSSGYTF. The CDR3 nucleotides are TGCGCCAGCAGCCAAGTCTCGGCAGGGGGATCGAGTGGCTACACCTTC.

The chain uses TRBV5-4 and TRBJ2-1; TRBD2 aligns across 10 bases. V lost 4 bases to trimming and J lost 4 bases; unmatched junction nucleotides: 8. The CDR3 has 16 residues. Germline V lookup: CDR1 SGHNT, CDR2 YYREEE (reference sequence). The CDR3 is CASSGVSGRTYNEQFF. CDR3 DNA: TGTGCCAGCAGCGGGGTTAGCGGGAGGACTTACAATGAGCAGTTCTTC.

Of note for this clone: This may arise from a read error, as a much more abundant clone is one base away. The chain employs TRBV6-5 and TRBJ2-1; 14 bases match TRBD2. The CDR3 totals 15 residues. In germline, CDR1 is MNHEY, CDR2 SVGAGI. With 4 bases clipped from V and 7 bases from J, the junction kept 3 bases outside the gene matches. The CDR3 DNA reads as TGTGCCAGCAGTTCCCGACTAGCGGGAGGGAATGAGCAGTTCTTC. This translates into CASSSRLAGGNEQFF.

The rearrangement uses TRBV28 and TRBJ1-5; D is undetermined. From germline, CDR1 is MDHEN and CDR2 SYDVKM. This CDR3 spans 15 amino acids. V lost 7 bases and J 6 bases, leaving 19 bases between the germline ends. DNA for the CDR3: TGTGCCAGCACCCAGAGAAGGGCACCCCCTCAGCCCCAGCATTTT. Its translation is CASTQRRAPPQPQHF. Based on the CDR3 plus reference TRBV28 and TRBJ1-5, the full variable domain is DVKVTQSSRYLVKRTGEKVFLECVQDMDHENMFWYRQDPGLGLRLIYFSYDVKMKEKGDIPEGYSVSREKKERFSLILESASTNQTSMYLCASTQRRAPPQPQHFGDGTRLSIL.

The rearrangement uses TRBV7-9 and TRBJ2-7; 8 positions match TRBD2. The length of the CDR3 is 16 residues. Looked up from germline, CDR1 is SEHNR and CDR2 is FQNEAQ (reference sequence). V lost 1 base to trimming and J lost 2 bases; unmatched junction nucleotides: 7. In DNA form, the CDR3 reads TGTGCCAGCAGCTTAGGGGGTAGCGGGATAACCTACGAGCAGTACTTC. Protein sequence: CASSLGGSGITYEQYF.

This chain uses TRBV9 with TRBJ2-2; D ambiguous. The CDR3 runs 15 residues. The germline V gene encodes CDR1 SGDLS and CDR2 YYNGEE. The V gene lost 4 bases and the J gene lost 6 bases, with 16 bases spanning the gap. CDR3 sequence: CASSNHPSAPGELFF. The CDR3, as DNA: TGTGCCAGCAGCAACCACCCGAGCGCGCCCGGGGAGCTGTTTTTT.

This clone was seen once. CDR3 sequence (DNA): TGTGCCAGCAGTTTATTGGGCGCTGGCTACACCTTC. Translation gives CASSLLGAGYTF. The chain carries TRBV28 and TRBJ1-2; D remains ambiguous. With 1 base removed from V and 7 bases from J, the gap between germline ends came to 7 bases. The length of the CDR3 is 12 residues. Germline assignment: CDR1 MDHEN and CDR2 SYDVKM.

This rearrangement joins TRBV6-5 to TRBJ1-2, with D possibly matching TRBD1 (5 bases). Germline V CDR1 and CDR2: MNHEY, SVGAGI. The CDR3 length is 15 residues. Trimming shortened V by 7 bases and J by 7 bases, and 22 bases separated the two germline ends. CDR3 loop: CASTNPSRQYSGYTF. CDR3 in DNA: TGTGCCAGCACTAACCCCAGCCGACAGTACTCTGGCTACACCTTC.

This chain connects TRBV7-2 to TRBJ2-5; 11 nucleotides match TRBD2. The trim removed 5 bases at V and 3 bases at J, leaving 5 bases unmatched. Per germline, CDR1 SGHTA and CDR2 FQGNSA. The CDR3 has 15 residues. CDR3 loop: CASSQTSGSKETQYF. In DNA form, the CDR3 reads TGTGCCAGCAGCCAAACTAGCGGGAGTAAAGAGACCCAGTACTTC.

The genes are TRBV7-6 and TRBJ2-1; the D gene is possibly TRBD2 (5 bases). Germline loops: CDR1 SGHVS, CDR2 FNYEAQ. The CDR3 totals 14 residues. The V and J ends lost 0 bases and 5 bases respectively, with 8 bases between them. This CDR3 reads CASSLAGAHNEQFF. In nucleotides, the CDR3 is TGTGCCAGCAGCTTAGCGGGAGCCCACAATGAGCAGTTCTTC.

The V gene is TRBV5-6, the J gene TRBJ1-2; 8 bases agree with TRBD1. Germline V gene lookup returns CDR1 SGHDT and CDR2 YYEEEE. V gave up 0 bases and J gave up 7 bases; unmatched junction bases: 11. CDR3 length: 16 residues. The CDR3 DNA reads TGTGCCAGCAGCTTGGGGCCGACAGGGGACCTCGCTGGCTACACCTTC. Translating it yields CASSLGPTGDLAGYTF.

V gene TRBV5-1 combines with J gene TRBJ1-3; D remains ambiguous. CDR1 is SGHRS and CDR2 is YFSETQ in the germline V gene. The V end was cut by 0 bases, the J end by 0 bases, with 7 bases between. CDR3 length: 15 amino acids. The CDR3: CASSLDGDSGNTIYF. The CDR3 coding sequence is TGCGCCAGCAGCTTGGACGGAGACTCTGGAAACACCATATATTTT.